These T cell receptor beta chains were read from a single sample in a study of graft-versus-host responses after intestinal transplantation. TCRdb keeps only in-frame clones here, not all; method: immunoSEQ multiplex PCR. The table has almost 85,000 clones, roughly 91% seen once. These TCRs are of unknown antigen specificity. This specimen was unstimulated CD4+ T cells sorted from spleen or lymph node cells, taken before intestinal transplant. Receptors originate from a human donor who received an intestinal transplant. CDR3s include the opening cysteine and the closing phenylalanine or tryptophan. D genes are given only for firm matches. Size values are once, few and many counts, or a class for expanded clones, and some rows have none.

size	V	J	D	CDR3	DNA
NA	TRBV2	TRBJ2-5	TRBD2	CASSFGLAEKTQYF	TGTGCCAGCAGTTTCGGACTAGCGGAGAAGACCCAGTACTTC
NA	TRBV5-1	TRBJ2-1	NA	CASSPGAGINEQFF	TGCGCCAGCAGCCCCGGTGCGGGGATCAATGAGCAGTTCTTC
NA	TRBV7-8	TRBJ1-2	NA	CASSRTADIYYGYTF	TGTGCCAGCAGCCGGACCGCGGACATTTACTATGGCTACACCTTC
NA	TRBV5-1	TRBJ2-7	TRBD1	CASSPGTGRMAYEQYF	TGCGCCAGCAGCCCCGGGACAGGGAGAATGGCCTACGAGCAGTACTTC
NA	TRBV29-1	TRBJ1-3	NA	CSVDPDSGDTIYF	TGCAGCGTTGACCCGGACTCGGGGGACACCATATATTTT
NA	TRBV6-6	TRBJ1-2	NA	CASSYSTATGDYTF	TGTGCCAGCAGTTACTCGACAGCTACGGGGGACTACACCTTC
NA	TRBV29-1	TRBJ1-3	NA	CSVGAGSGNTIYF	TGCAGCGTTGGAGCAGGCTCTGGAAACACCATATATTTT
NA	TRBV7-2	TRBJ1-1	TRBD1	CASSLRDSLNTEAFF	TGTGCCAGCAGCTTAAGGGACAGCTTGAACACTGAAGCTTTCTTT
NA	TRBV12-5	TRBJ1-5	NA	CASGLTTSDIMAYQPQHF	TGTGCTAGTGGTTTGACGACCTCGGACATAATGGCCTATCAGCCCCAGCATTTT
NA	TRBV11-3	TRBJ2-7	NA	CAIPSSSEQYF	TGTGCCATCCCGTCTAGCAGCGAGCAGTACTTC
NA	TRBV6-5	TRBJ2-6	NA	CASSSPAGDGANVLTF	TGTGCCAGCAGTTCCCCCGCGGGCGATGGGGCCAACGTCCTGACTTTC
NA	TRBV5-1	TRBJ2-7	NA	CASSFERGGEQYF	TGCGCCAGCAGCTTTGAAAGGGGCGGCGAGCAGTACTTC
NA	TRBV4-2	TRBJ2-7	TRBD2	CASSQDKTSEWFHYEQYF	TGTGCCAGCAGCCAAGATAAAACTAGCGAATGGTTTCACTACGAGCAGTACTTC
NA	TRBV6-1	TRBJ2-1	TRBD2	CASSRLAGGLSEQFF	TGTGCCAGCAGCCGACTAGCGGGGGGGCTATCTGAGCAGTTCTTC
once	TRBV29-1	TRBJ2-3	TRBD2	CSVVHGLAGLLTDTQYF	TGCAGCGTCGTCCACGGACTAGCGGGGCTCCTCACAGATACGCAGTATTTT
NA	TRBV5-6	TRBJ1-2	TRBD1	CASSLRTLTGQGANTF	TGTGCCAGCAGCTTGCGTACCCTAACCGGACAGGGTGCTAACACCTTC
NA	TRBV4-1	TRBJ1-5	NA	CASSQEGIGGQPQHF	TGCGCCAGCAGCCAAGAGGGGATTGGAGGGCAGCCCCAGCATTTT
few	TRBV4-1	TRBJ1-3	NA	CASSQPREIGNTIYF	TGCGCCAGCAGCCAACCCAGGGAAATTGGAAACACCATATATTTT
NA	TRBV7-8	TRBJ2-7	NA	CASGRVEVYEQYF	TGTGCATCGGGCCGCGTGGAGGTCTACGAGCAGTACTTC
NA	TRBV6-4	TRBJ2-7	NA	CASSGIVQGNYEQYF	TGTGCCAGCAGTGGTATAGTTCAGGGGAACTACGAGCAGTACTTC
NA	TRBV2	TRBJ1-1	NA	CASGAFMNTEAFF	TGTGCCAGCGGGGCATTCATGAACACTGAAGCTTTCTTT
once	TRBV28	TRBJ1-1	TRBD1	CASSFRDRGSITEAFF	TGTGCCAGCAGTTTCCGGGACAGGGGTTCGATCACTGAAGCTTTCTTT
NA	TRBV30	TRBJ1-1	TRBD1	CASGRTGTRPGTEAFF	TGTGCGTCGGGAAGGACAGGGACCCGGCCGGGCACTGAAGCTTTCTTT
NA	TRBV11-3	TRBJ1-2	TRBD1	CASSPGTGLGGYTF	TGTGCCAGCAGCCCCGGGACAGGGCTGGGAGGCTACACCTTC
once	TRBV5-1	TRBJ1-1	NA	CASSTESNTEAFF	TGCGCCAGCAGCACAGAATCGAACACTGAAGCTTTCTTT
once	TRBV7-2	TRBJ2-7	TRBD1	CASSLVGQASYEQYF	TGTGCCAGCAGCTTAGTGGGACAGGCCTCCTACGAGCAGTACTTC
NA	TRBV5-1	TRBJ1-4	NA	CASSWGDEKLFF	TGCGCCAGCAGCTGGGGGGATGAAAAACTGTTTTTT
NA	TRBV19	TRBJ2-5	TRBD1	CASSLGQGQETQYF	TGTGCCAGTAGTTTGGGACAGGGGCAAGAGACCCAGTACTTC
NA	TRBV2	TRBJ1-6	NA	CASSSRAGYRVYNSPLHF	TGTGCCAGCAGTTCGCGGGCGGGCTATAGGGTCTATAATTCACCCCTCCACTTT
NA	TRBV10-1	TRBJ2-5	TRBD1	CASSPDRAGETQYF	TGCGCCAGCAGTCCCGACAGGGCGGGAGAGACCCAGTACTTC
NA	TRBV10-1	TRBJ2-7	NA	CASSESFGGGGFSYEQYF	TGCGCCAGCAGTGAATCCTTTGGGGGCGGGGGCTTCTCCTACGAGCAGTACTTC
once	TRBV18	TRBJ1-1	NA	CASSPSEGSTEAFF	TGTGCCAGCTCTCCTTCCGAGGGCTCGACTGAAGCTTTCTTT
NA	TRBV5-6	TRBJ2-7	TRBD1	CASSYRKLTGTYEQYF	TGTGCCAGCAGTTATAGAAAATTGACAGGGACCTACGAGCAGTACTTC
NA	TRBV21-1	TRBJ1-6	NA	CASSKVQQGESPLHF	TGTGCCAGCAGCAAAGTTCAACAGGGGGAATCACCCCTCCACTTT
NA	TRBV23-1	TRBJ2-7	TRBD1	CASSQGGPFGQDTYEQYF	TGCGCCAGCAGTCAAGGGGGCCCTTTTGGACAGGACACCTACGAGCAGTACTTC
NA	TRBV25-1	TRBJ2-7	TRBD1	CASSAGGGGYEQYF	TGTGCCAGCAGTGCAGGGGGTGGTGGCTACGAGCAGTACTTC
NA	TRBV15	TRBJ1-4	NA	CATSRTGGEKLFF	TGTGCCACCAGCAGGACAGGCGGAGAAAAACTGTTTTTT
NA	TRBV7-2	TRBJ2-7	TRBD2	CASSTRGGYEQYF	TGTGCCAGCAGCACGCGGGGGGGCTACGAGCAGTACTTC
NA	TRBV6-8	TRBJ2-7	NA	CASRRHAGEQYF	TGTGCCAGCAGACGACACGCGGGCGAGCAGTACTTC
NA	TRBV7-2	TRBJ1-1	TRBD1	CASSDRVGNTEAFF	TGTGCCAGCAGTGACAGGGTTGGGAACACTGAAGCTTTCTTT
NA	TRBV19	TRBJ1-3	NA	CASNQGGHLRLGNTIYF	TGTGCCAGTAATCAGGGTGGGCATTTACGTCTCGGAAACACCATATATTTT
NA	TRBV19	TRBJ1-5	TRBD1	CASSIDRGQQPQHF	TGTGCCAGTAGTATCGACAGGGGACAGCAGCCCCAGCATTTT
NA	TRBV6-1	TRBJ2-7	TRBD1	CASSERTGFSYEQYF	TGTGCCAGCAGTGAAAGGACAGGTTTCTCCTACGAGCAGTACTTC
NA	TRBV5-6	TRBJ1-2	NA	CASSLRGPPLGYTF	TGTGCCAGCAGCTTGCGAGGGCCTCCCTTGGGCTACACCTTC
NA	TRBV27	TRBJ2-7	NA	CASSLRGGPSYEQYF	TGTGCCAGCAGTCTCCGCGGGGGCCCCTCCTACGAGCAGTACTTC
once	TRBV11-3	TRBJ1-2	NA	CASSLVVQGPDYGYTF	TGTGCCAGCAGCTTAGTGGTTCAGGGGCCGGACTATGGCTACACCTTC
NA	TRBV2	TRBJ1-4	TRBD1	CASSGSGTGREKLFF	TGTGCCAGCAGTGGCAGCGGGACAGGACGTGAAAAACTGTTTTTT
NA	TRBV5-1	TRBJ1-1	NA	CASSPAAGMNTEAFF	TGCGCCAGCAGTCCGGCCGCAGGTATGAACACTGAAGCTTTCTTT
NA	TRBV11-3	TRBJ2-5	NA	CASSLDQGADGRTQYF	TGTGCCAGCAGCTTAGATCAAGGGGCCGACGGGAGGACCCAGTACTTC
NA	TRBV28	TRBJ1-5	TRBD1	CASSSTGAEQPQHF	TGTGCCAGCAGCTCGACAGGGGCCGAACAGCCCCAGCATTTT
NA	TRBV29-1	TRBJ2-3	TRBD2	CSAGTSGGAIDTQYF	TGCAGCGCTGGGACTAGCGGGGGGGCCATTGATACGCAGTATTTT
NA	TRBV2	TRBJ1-1	NA	CASSEARTAEAFF	TGTGCCAGCAGTGAAGCCCGCACGGCTGAAGCTTTCTTT
NA	TRBV19	TRBJ1-2	TRBD1	CASSMRQGAKDYGYTF	TGTGCCAGTAGTATGCGACAGGGGGCCAAGGACTATGGCTACACCTTC
NA	TRBV6-1	TRBJ2-1	NA	CASSEAGGGFF	TGTGCCAGCAGTGAAGCCGGGGGAGGGTTCTTC
NA	TRBV6-5	TRBJ1-4	NA	CASSSQDSQREKLFF	TGTGCCAGCAGCTCCCAGGACAGTCAAAGGGAAAAACTGTTTTTT
NA	TRBV30	TRBJ2-3	NA	CAWSPPGLIIDTDTQYF	TGTGCCTGGAGTCCCCCCGGACTCATAATAGACACAGATACGCAGTATTTT
NA	TRBV29-1	TRBJ2-5	NA	CSVEGGGETQYF	TGCAGCGTTGAAGGAGGGGGTGAGACCCAGTACTTC
few	TRBV9	TRBJ2-2	NA	CASSQANTNTGELFF	TGTGCCAGCAGCCAGGCCAATACAAACACCGGGGAGCTGTTTTTT
NA	TRBV7-9	TRBJ2-1	NA	CASSLGRVGYEQFF	TGTGCCAGCAGCTTAGGGCGGGTAGGATACGAGCAGTTCTTC
few	TRBV7-2	TRBJ1-6	NA	CASSLIGVNSPLHF	TGTGCCAGCAGCTTAATAGGGGTCAATTCACCCCTCCACTTT